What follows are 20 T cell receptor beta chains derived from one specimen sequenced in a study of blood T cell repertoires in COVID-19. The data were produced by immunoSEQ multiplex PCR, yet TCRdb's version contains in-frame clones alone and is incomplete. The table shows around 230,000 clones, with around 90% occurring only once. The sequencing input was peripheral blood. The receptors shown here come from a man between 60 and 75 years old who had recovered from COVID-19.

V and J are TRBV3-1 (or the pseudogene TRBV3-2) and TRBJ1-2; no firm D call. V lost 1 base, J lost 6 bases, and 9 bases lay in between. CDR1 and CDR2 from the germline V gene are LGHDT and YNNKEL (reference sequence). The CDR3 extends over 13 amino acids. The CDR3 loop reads CASSQGTADGYTF. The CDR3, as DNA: TGTGCCAGCAGCCAAGGGACTGCCGATGGCTACACCTTC.

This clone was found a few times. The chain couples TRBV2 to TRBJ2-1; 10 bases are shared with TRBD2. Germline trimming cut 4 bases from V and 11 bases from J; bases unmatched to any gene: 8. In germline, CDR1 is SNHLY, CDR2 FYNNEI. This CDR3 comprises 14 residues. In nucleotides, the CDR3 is TGTGCCAGCAGTGCGAGCGGGGGGGCCCGGAAGCAGTTCTTC. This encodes CASSASGGARKQFF.

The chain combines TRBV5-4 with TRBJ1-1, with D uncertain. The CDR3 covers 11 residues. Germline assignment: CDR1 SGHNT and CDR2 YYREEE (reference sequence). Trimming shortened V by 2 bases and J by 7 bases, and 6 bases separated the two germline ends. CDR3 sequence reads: CASSFNYEAFF. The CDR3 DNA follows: TGTGCCAGCAGCTTTAACTATGAAGCTTTCTTT.

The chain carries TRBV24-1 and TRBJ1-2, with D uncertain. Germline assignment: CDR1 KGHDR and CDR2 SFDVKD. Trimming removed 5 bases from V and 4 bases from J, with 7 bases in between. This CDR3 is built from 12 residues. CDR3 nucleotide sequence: TGTGCCACCAGTGCCGCTAGCTATGGCTACACCTTC. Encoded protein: CATSAASYGYTF.

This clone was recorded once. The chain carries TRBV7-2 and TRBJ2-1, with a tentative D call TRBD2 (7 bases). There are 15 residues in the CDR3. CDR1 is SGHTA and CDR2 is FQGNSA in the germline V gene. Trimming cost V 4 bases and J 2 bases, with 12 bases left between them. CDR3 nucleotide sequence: TGTGCCAGCAGCTCCACGGGGGGCACCTACAATGAGCAGTTCTTC. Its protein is CASSSTGGTYNEQFF. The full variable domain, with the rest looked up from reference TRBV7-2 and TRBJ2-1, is GAGVSQSPSNKVTEKGKDVELRCDPISGHTALYWYRQSLGQGLEFLIYFQGNSAPDKSGLPSDRFSAERTGGSVSTLTIQRTQQEDSAVYLCASSSTGGTYNEQFFGPGTRLTVL.

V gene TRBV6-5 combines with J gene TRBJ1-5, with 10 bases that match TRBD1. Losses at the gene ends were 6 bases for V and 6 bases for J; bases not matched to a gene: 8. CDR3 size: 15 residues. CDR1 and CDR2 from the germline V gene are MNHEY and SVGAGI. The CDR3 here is CASSLGQGGRQPQHF. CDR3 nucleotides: TGTGCCAGCAGCCTCGGACAGGGGGGGCGTCAGCCCCAGCATTTT.

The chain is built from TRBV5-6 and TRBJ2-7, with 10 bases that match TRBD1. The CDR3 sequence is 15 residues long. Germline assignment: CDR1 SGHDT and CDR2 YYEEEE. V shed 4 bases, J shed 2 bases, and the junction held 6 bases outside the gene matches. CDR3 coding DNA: TGTGCCAGCAGCCCCCGGGACAGGGGACCCTACGAGCAGTACTTC. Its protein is CASSPRDRGPYEQYF.

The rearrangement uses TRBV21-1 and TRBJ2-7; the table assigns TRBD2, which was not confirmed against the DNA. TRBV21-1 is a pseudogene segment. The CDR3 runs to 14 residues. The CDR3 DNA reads TGTGCCAGCAGCAAAGGGACGGGATCCTACGAGCAGTACGTC. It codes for CASSKGTGSYEQYV.

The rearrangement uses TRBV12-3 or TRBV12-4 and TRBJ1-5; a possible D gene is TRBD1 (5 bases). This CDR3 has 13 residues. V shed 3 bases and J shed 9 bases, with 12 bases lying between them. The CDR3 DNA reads TGTGCCAGCAGTTTTATTGGGGGGACGCCCCAGCATTTT. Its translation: CASSFIGGTPQHF.

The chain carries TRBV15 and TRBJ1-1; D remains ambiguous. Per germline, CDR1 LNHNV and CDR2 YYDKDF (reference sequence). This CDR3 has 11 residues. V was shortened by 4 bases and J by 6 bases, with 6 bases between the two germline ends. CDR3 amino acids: CATSTTAEAFF. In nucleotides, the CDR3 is TGTGCCACCAGCACCACGGCTGAAGCTTTCTTT.

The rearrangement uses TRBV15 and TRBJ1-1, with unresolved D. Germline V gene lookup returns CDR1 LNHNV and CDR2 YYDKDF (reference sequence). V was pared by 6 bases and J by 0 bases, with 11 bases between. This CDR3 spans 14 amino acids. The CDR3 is CATRTSFLNTEAFF. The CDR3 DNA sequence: TGTGCCACCAGGACATCCTTCTTGAACACTGAAGCTTTCTTT.

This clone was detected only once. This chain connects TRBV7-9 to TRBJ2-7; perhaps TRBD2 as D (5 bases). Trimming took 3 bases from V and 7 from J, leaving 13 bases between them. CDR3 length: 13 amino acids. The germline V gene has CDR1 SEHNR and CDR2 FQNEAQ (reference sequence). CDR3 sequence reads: CASSFFREGEQYV. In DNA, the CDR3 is TGTGCCAGCAGCTTTTTCCGGGAAGGGGAGCAGTACGTC.

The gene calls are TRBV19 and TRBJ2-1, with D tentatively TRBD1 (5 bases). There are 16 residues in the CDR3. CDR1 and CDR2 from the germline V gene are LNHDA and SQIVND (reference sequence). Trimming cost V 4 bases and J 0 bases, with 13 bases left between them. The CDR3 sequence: CASSRRVDSSYNEQFF. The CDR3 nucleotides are TGTGCCAGTAGTAGGAGAGTCGACAGCTCCTACAATGAGCAGTTCTTC.

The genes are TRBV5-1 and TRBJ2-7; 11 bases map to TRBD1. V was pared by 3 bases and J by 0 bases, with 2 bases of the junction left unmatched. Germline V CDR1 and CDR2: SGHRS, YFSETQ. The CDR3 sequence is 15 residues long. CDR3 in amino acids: CASSSGTGGSYEQYV. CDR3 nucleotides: TGCGCCAGCAGCTCGGGGACAGGGGGCTCCTACGAGCAGTACGTC.

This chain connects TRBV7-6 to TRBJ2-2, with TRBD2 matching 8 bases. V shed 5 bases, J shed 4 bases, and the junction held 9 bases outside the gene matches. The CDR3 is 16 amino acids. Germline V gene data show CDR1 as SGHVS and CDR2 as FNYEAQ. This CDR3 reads CASSPGGGRLTGELFF. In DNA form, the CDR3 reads TGTGCCAGCAGCCCGGGGGGGGGCAGACTCACCGGGGAGCTGTTTTTT.

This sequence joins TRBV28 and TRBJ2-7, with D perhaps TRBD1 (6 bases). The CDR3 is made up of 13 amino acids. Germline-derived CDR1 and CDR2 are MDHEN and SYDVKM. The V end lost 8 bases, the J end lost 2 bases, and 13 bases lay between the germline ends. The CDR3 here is CASEQGSAYEQYF. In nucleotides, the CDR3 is TGTGCCAGCGAACAGGGATCGGCCTACGAGCAGTACTTC.

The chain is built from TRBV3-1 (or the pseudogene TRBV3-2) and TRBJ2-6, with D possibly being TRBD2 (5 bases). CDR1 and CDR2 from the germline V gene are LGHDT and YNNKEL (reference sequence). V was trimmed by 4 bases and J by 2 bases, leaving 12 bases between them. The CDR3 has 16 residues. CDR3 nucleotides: TGTGCCAGCAGCCGCGAAGGACTGACTGGGGCCAACGTCCTGACTTTC. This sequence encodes CASSREGLTGANVLTF.

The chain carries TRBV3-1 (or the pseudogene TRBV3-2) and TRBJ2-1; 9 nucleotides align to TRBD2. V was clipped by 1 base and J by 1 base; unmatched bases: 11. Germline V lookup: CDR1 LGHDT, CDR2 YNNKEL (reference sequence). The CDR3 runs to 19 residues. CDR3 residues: CASSQGKGLSGGSYNEQFF. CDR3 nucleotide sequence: TGTGCCAGCAGCCAAGGAAAGGGTTTAAGCGGGGGGTCCTACAATGAGCAGTTCTTC.

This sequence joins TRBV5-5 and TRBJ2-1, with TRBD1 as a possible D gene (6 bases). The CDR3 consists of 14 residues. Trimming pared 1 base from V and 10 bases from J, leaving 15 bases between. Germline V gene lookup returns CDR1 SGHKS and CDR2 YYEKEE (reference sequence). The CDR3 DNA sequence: TGTGCCAGCAGCTTGACAGGGAAATTGTGGGAGCAGTTCTTC. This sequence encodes CASSLTGKLWEQFF.

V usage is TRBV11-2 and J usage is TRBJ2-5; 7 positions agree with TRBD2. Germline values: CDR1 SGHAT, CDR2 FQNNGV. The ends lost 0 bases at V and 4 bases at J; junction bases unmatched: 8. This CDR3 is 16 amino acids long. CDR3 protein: CASSLEGSGIGETQYF. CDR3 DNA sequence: TGTGCCAGCAGCTTAGAAGGGAGCGGGATTGGAGAGACCCAGTACTTC.